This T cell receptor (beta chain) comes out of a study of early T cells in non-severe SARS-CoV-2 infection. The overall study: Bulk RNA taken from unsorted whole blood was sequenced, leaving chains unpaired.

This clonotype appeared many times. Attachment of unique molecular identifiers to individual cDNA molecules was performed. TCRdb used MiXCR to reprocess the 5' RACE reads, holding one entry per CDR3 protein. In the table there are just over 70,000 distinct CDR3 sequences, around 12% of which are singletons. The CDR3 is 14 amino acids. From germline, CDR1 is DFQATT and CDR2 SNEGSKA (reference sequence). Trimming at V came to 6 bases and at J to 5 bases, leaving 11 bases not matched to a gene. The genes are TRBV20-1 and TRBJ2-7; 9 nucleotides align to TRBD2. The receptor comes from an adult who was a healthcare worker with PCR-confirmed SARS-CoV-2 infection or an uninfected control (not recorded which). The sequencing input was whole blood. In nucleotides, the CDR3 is TGCAGTGCAAAACCGGGACTAGCTTTACACGAGCAGTACTTC. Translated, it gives CSAKPGLALHEQYF.